Listed here are 32 T cell receptor beta chains from one sample, sequenced in a study of T cells in Graves' hyperthyroidism and ophthalmopathy. There were TCR beta CDR3 regions amplified from RNA transcripts. TCR CDR3 regions were first amplified by RT-PCR with HTBI primers. MiXCR was run by TCRdb on the multiplex PCR reads, yielding one entry per CDR3 protein. This table holds around 350,000 distinct CDR3 sequences, 15% to 20% found once. The sample taken for sequencing was blood. Receptor source: a woman between 18 and 29 years old with Graves' hyperthyroidism.

This clonotype has a count of ten or more. The rearrangement links TRBV10-3 to TRBJ1-2, with D unresolved. The V end was cut by 4 bases, the J end by 2 bases, with 14 bases between. Germline V gives CDR1 ENHRY, CDR2 SYGVKD. The CDR3 length is 15 residues. The CDR3 DNA follows: TGTGCCATCAGTGGTGAAGGGCGAGTAAACTATGGCTACACCTTC. The encoded protein is CAISGEGRVNYGYTF.

J is TRBJ2-5 and V is TRBV12-3 or TRBV12-4; D perhaps matches TRBD1 (6 bases). The V and J ends lost 4 bases and 3 bases respectively, with 15 bases between them. This CDR3 spans 15 amino acids. CDR3 coding DNA: TGTGCCAGCAGTTCCCTCGGGACACCTAAAGAGACCCAGTACTTC. Protein product: CASSSLGTPKETQYF.

This clonotype was recorded many times. V gene TRBV29-1 combines with J gene TRBJ2-2; 7 bases map to TRBD1. The CDR3 is made up of 14 amino acids. The V segment lost 4 bases and the J segment 2 bases; nucleotides outside the gene matches: 4. Germline assignment: CDR1 SQVTM and CDR2 ANQGSEA. CDR3 in DNA: TGCAGCGTTGTCGGGACAGTAAACACCGGGGAGCTGTTTTTT. This codes for CSVVGTVNTGELFF.

This clonotype was counted between two and nine times. This chain joins TRBV6-2 or TRBV6-3 and TRBJ1-2, with no clear D. The CDR3 has 11 residues. V was shortened by 8 bases and J by 4 bases, with 8 bases between the two germline ends. CDR1 and CDR2 from the germline V gene are MNHEY and SVGEGT. Here the CDR3 reads CASGKIYGYTF. The DNA of the CDR3 is TGTGCCAGCGGTAAAATCTATGGCTACACCTTC.

In this sample, this clonotype turned up a few times. The chain couples TRBV9 to TRBJ2-3; 11 nucleotides align to TRBD2. Germline V gene data show CDR1 as SGDLS and CDR2 as YYNGEE. Trimming took 4 bases from V and 7 from J; bases not matched to a gene: 11. The CDR3 runs 16 residues. The CDR3 here is CASSYGASGGQHTQYF. CDR3 nucleotide sequence: TGTGCCAGCAGCTACGGGGCTAGCGGGGGGCAGCATACGCAGTATTTT.

The rearrangement joins TRBV6-5 to TRBJ1-1, with TRBD1 matching 8 bases. After removal of 2 bases from V and 1 base from J, the junction contained 9 bases not matched to a gene. CDR3 length equals 17 residues. Looked up from germline, CDR1 is MNHEY and CDR2 is SVGAGI. In DNA form, the CDR3 reads TGTGCCAGCAGTTACGGGGTGGGGGACAGGTGGAACACTGAAGCTTTCTTT. This codes for CASSYGVGDRWNTEAFF.

This clonotype was found many times. The chain is built from TRBV20-1 and TRBJ2-7; TRBD1 might be the D (5 bases). The germline V and J ends were trimmed by 5 bases and 0 bases, with 14 bases remaining between them. Germline CDR1 reads DFQATT; CDR2 reads SNEGSKA (reference sequence). The CDR3 loop spans 14 amino acids. Here the CDR3 DNA reads TGCAGTGCTGACAGTCCCAGGAGCTCCTACGAGCAGTACTTC. Encoded protein: CSADSPRSSYEQYF.

For this clonotype: This may be a read error, as it is one base from a much larger clone. The chain is built from TRBV12-3 or TRBV12-4 and TRBJ2-5; D may match TRBD1 or TRBD2 (6 bases each). The CDR3 totals 14 residues. Trimming left V 10 bases short and J 5 bases short, with 20 bases between. CDR3: CAISRVGGPETQYF. The CDR3, as DNA: TGTGCCATCAGCCGGGTAGGGGGGCCTGAGACCCAGTACTTC.

The gene calls are TRBV5-1 and TRBJ2-7; no clear D. The germline V gene encodes CDR1 SGHRS and CDR2 YFSETQ. Trimming removed 7 bases from V and 2 bases from J, with 10 bases in between. The CDR3 is 12 residues long. The CDR3 nucleotides read TGCGCCAGCTATAGGGTCCCCTACGAGCAGTACTTC. This encodes CASYRVPYEQYF.

This clonotype was counted only a few times. The chain uses TRBV6-4 and TRBJ1-1; possible D gene TRBD1, 5 bases. This CDR3 spans 13 amino acids. Germline V gene data show CDR1 as MRHNA and CDR2 as SNTAGT. V was clipped by 5 bases and J by 5 bases, with 12 bases between them. The CDR3, as DNA: TGTGCCAGCAGTAAGGGGTTGTGGACTGAAGCTTTCTTT. Amino acids: CASSKGLWTEAFF.

Ten or more counts support this clonotype. J is TRBJ1-1 and V is TRBV6-5; D is unclear. V was clipped by 1 base and J by 11 bases, with 20 bases between them. From germline, CDR1 is MNHEY and CDR2 SVGAGI. This CDR3 is 15 amino acids long. CDR3 DNA sequence: TGTGCCAGCAGTTACTACTCGTTTGTTTCCTCTCTGGCTTTCTTT. Translation gives CASSYYSFVSSLAFF.

This clonotype showed up just a few times. The chain uses TRBV18 and TRBJ2-7; TRBD2 aligns across 7 bases. Germline V gene data show CDR1 as KGHSH and CDR2 as LQKENI. The length of the CDR3 is 15 residues. Losses at the gene ends were 6 bases for V and 4 bases for J; bases not matched to a gene: 12. CDR3 sequence reads: CASSPPGGFRYEQYF. CDR3 coding DNA: TGTGCCAGCTCCCCCCCCGGGGGGTTTCGGTACGAGCAGTACTTC.

The chain couples TRBV6-5 to TRBJ2-7; D is possibly TRBD2 (6 bases). The CDR3 totals 15 residues. Germline-derived CDR1 and CDR2 are MNHEY and SVGAGI. V was shortened by 2 bases and J by 9 bases, with 20 bases between the two germline ends. CDR3 nucleotide sequence: TGTGCCAGCAGTTACACGGCTAGCGTGACCTGGTTGCAGTACTTC. Its translation: CASSYTASVTWLQYF.

This clonotype appeared many times. The V and J genes are TRBV7-2 and TRBJ1-5; D ambiguous. Germline-derived CDR1 and CDR2 are SGHTA and FQGNSA. V lost 2 bases, J lost 9 bases, and 5 bases lay in between. CDR3 size: 11 residues. CDR3 residues: CASSLWGPQHF. Written as DNA, the CDR3 is TGTGCCAGCAGCTTATGGGGGCCCCAGCATTTT.

V is TRBV5-1 and J is TRBJ2-5; D is ambiguous. The germline V gene has CDR1 SGHRS and CDR2 YFSETQ. V was cut by 6 bases and J by 5 bases, with 8 bases left in between. This CDR3 has 11 residues. The CDR3 spells CASMALETQYF. The CDR3 nucleotides are TGCGCCAGCATGGCTTTGGAGACCCAGTACTTC.

The rearrangement uses TRBV6-2 or TRBV6-3 and TRBJ1-1; 7 nucleotides match TRBD1. This CDR3 spans 17 amino acids. CDR1 and CDR2 (germline): MNHEY, SVGEGT. After removal of 2 bases from V and 5 bases from J, the junction contained 14 bases not matched to a gene. The CDR3 loop reads CASSYRTGGVDRTEAFF. The CDR3 DNA reads as TGTGCCAGCAGTTACCGGACAGGAGGGGTTGATCGGACTGAAGCTTTCTTT.

The chain couples TRBV29-1 to TRBJ1-2, with D possibly matching TRBD1 (5 bases). V was trimmed by 7 bases and J by 4 bases, leaving 16 bases between them. The CDR3 runs 13 residues. Looked up from germline, CDR1 is SQVTM and CDR2 is ANQGSEA. CDR3 sequence (DNA): TGCAGCGCCCGCGGGGAAGGGGCCTATGGCTACACCTTC. Translating gives CSARGEGAYGYTF.

This clonotype appeared many times. The gene calls are TRBV27 and TRBJ2-7, with 11 bases aligning to TRBD1. After removal of 0 bases from V and 6 bases from J, the junction contained 4 bases not matched to a gene. The CDR3 has 15 residues. CDR1 is MNHEY, CDR2 SMNVEV, per germline (reference sequence). The CDR3 bases are TGTGCCAGCAGTTTATCCACCGGGACAGGGGGCGAGCAGTACTTC. It yields the protein CASSLSTGTGGEQYF.

This clonotype was observed at least ten times. This rearrangement joins TRBV19 to TRBJ1-5; 8 bases agree with TRBD1. Germline-derived CDR1 and CDR2 are LNHDA and SQIVND (reference sequence). The CDR3 covers 16 residues. The junction had 9 bases not matched to a gene; V was cut back by 6 bases and J by 2 bases. CDR3 DNA sequence: TGTGCCAGTAGAGCCAGACAGGGGAGGGGCAATCAGCCCCAGCATTTT. Its protein product is CASRARQGRGNQPQHF.

There are many counts of this clonotype. DNA for the CDR3: TGTGCCAGCAATTCCAACTACGAGCAGTACTTC. Translation gives CASNSNYEQYF. This chain connects TRBV28 to TRBJ2-7, with D hard to call. From germline, CDR1 is MDHEN and CDR2 SYDVKM. Trimming took off 7 bases at V and 3 bases at J, with 7 bases between the two ends. The CDR3 length is 11 residues.

This clonotype showed up just a few times. The V gene is TRBV6-2 or TRBV6-3, the J gene TRBJ2-7, with 12 bases aligning to TRBD2. V was pared by 6 bases and J by 5 bases, with 5 bases of the junction left unmatched. The CDR3 loop spans 14 amino acids. The germline gives CDR1 MNHEY, CDR2 SVGEGT. Here the CDR3 DNA reads TGTGCCAGCAGCCAACGACTAGCGGGAGACGAGCAGTACTTC. The encoded protein is CASSQRLAGDEQYF.

The chain is built from TRBV27 and TRBJ2-4; the D gene is possibly TRBD1 (6 bases). The germline gives CDR1 MNHEY, CDR2 SMNVEV (reference sequence). The CDR3 is made up of 14 amino acids. V was shortened by 3 bases and J by 5 bases, with 11 bases between the two germline ends. The CDR3 is CASSFGRGENIQYF. The DNA for the CDR3 is TGTGCCAGCAGTTTTGGCAGGGGTGAAAACATTCAGTACTTC.

This clonotype was observed at least ten times. The rearrangement uses TRBV7-9 and TRBJ2-7, with 13 bases lining up with TRBD2. This CDR3 is built from 15 residues. With V trimmed by 2 bases and J by 5 bases, 3 bases remained unmatched. CDR1 is SEHNR, CDR2 FQNEAQ, per germline (reference sequence). The CDR3 coding sequence is TGTGCCAGCAGCTTAACCGGGACTAGCGGGGACGAGCAGTACTTC. Translation gives CASSLTGTSGDEQYF. The whole variable domain, remainder taken from reference TRBV7-9 and TRBJ2-7, is DTGVSQNPRHKITKRGQNVTFRCDPISEHNRLYWYRQTLGQGPEFLTYFQNEAQLEKSRLLSDRFSAERPKGSFSTLEIQRTEQGDSAMYLCASSLTGTSGDEQYFGPGTRLTVT.

This clonotype was seen at least ten times. This chain connects TRBV12-5 to TRBJ1-2; 8 nucleotides align to TRBD1. The CDR3 has 16 amino acids. V gave up 7 bases and J gave up 5 bases; unmatched junction bases: 15. The germline V gene has CDR1 LGHNT and CDR2 FRNRAP. The CDR3 nucleotides are TGTGCTAGTGCCAATATCGCAGGGGGCGCGATTTATGGCTACACCTTC. This sequence encodes CASANIAGGAIYGYTF.

In this sample, this clonotype turned up a few times. The J gene is TRBJ1-5, the V gene TRBV2, with D perhaps TRBD1 (5 bases). Trimming shortened V by 5 bases and J by 4 bases, and 15 bases separated the two germline ends. The CDR3 has 15 amino acids. Germline V gene data show CDR1 as SNHLY and CDR2 as FYNNEI. The CDR3, as DNA: TGTGCCAGCAGTCATGGGCTAGGGGTGAATCAGCCCCAGCATTTT. Protein product: CASSHGLGVNQPQHF. The full variable domain, its missing parts supplied by reference TRBV2 and TRBJ1-5, is EPEVTQTPSHQVTQMGQEVILRCVPISNHLYFYWYRQILGQKVEFLVSFYNNEISEKSEIFDDQFSVERPDGSNFTLKIRSTKLEDSAMYFCASSHGLGVNQPQHFGDGTRLSIL.

This clonotype has a count of ten or more. The CDR3, as DNA: TGTGCCAGCAGTCTCAGGGACGGCTACACCTTC. Amino acids: CASSLRDGYTF. The rearrangement uses TRBV6-1 and TRBJ1-2; a possible D gene is TRBD1 (5 bases). The CDR3 extends over 11 amino acids. Germline CDR1 is MNHNS and CDR2 is SASEGT. V was shortened by 5 bases and J by 8 bases, with 9 bases between the two germline ends.

This chain joins TRBV9 and TRBJ2-7, with D possibly matching TRBD1 (6 bases). The CDR3 extends over 13 amino acids. Germline V lookup: CDR1 SGDLS, CDR2 YYNGEE. V lost 0 bases and J lost 11, with 15 bases in between. CDR3 coding DNA: TGTGCCAGCAGCGTAGAGGGGGACGGCCAAGAGTACTTC. The encoded protein is CASSVEGDGQEYF.

Points on this clonotype: A much larger clone differs from this one at a single base, so this may be a read error. This rearrangement joins TRBV7-9 to TRBJ1-1; TRBD1 might be the D (5 bases). Germline CDR1 and CDR2: SEHNR and FQNEAQ (reference sequence). This CDR3 contains 13 residues. DNA of the CDR3: TGTGCCGGGGGGTTAGGGTTAGCCACTGAAGCTTGCTTT. This translates into CAGGLGLATEACF.

Details on this clonotype: A much larger clone is a single base away; this may be a read error. J is TRBJ1-6 and V is TRBV7-6; 8 nucleotides line up with TRBD1. This CDR3 spans 16 amino acids. V dropped 7 bases and J dropped 3; count of bases not matched to a gene: 8. Germline CDR1 SGHVS, CDR2 FNYEAQ. The CDR3 loop reads CASIFRQGIYNSPLHF. The CDR3 bases are TGTGCCAGCATCTTTCGACAGGGGATCTATAATTCACCCCTCCACTTT.

This clonotype appeared many times. The V gene is TRBV5-1, the J gene TRBJ1-2, with 8 bases that match TRBD1. CDR1 is SGHRS and CDR2 is YFSETQ in the germline V gene. This CDR3 has 14 residues. The junction had 9 bases not matched to a gene; V was cut back by 4 bases and J by 7 bases. CDR3 nucleotides: TGCGCCAGCAGCCCCGAGGGACAGGTCGGTGGCTACACCTTC. Its translation: CASSPEGQVGGYTF.

The rearrangement links TRBV19 to TRBJ1-6; D gene uncertain. Germline V lookup: CDR1 LNHDA, CDR2 SQIVND (reference sequence). This CDR3 has 14 residues. Trimming took 5 bases from V and 4 from J, leaving 9 bases between them. The CDR3 region is CASSSAAYNSPLHF. The CDR3 region has the DNA TGTGCCAGTAGTTCGGCAGCTTATAATTCACCCCTCCACTTT.

This clonotype was observed at least ten times. At one end, the junction sequence differs from germline, possibly due to a read error. The genes are TRBV2 and TRBJ2-2; D is perhaps TRBD1 or TRBD2 (5 bases each). CDR3 size: 15 residues. Germline CDR1 is SNHLY and CDR2 is FYNNEI. The CDR3: CASSGRPWGIGELSF. DNA of the CDR3: TGTGCCAGCAGTGGTAGGCCCTGGGGAATAGGGGAGCTGTCTTTT.